The 2 T cell receptor beta chains below all came from one sample that was sequenced in a study of CD8 T cells in Susac syndrome (dated by TCRdb to the late 2010s). Preparation of the library involved the immunoSEQ multiplex PCR assay. RNA was extracted with the RNeasy kit and about 0.5 to 1 ug was reverse transcribed using random hexamers. TCRdb itself trimmed the public reads at Q25 with fastp, ran MiXCR and retained productive beta chains. Identical CDR3 protein sequences are pooled into one entry, listed with their most common genes and DNA. The sample table lists 130,000 to 150,000 distinct CDR3 sequences, approximately 95% of them with a count of one. The ten largest clones add up to approximately 0.25% of the sample. The material sequenced was CD8+ T cells from PBMCs. The receptors come from a human donor in good health.

This chain links TRBV12-3 or TRBV12-4 with TRBJ2-7; 8 bases agree with TRBD1. The junction had 9 bases not matched to a gene; V was cut back by 6 bases and J by 5 bases. This CDR3 is 14 amino acids long. Written as DNA, the CDR3 is TGTGCCAGCAGGGGGACAGGAGGTAGGAACGAGCAGTACTTC. Its translation is CASRGTGGRNEQYF.

The genes are TRBV29-1 and TRBJ2-2; D is undetermined. There are 12 residues in the CDR3. Germline lookup yields CDR1 SQVTM and CDR2 ANQGSEA. V was pared by 7 bases and J by 4 bases, with 10 bases between. The CDR3 is CSAWSSTGELFF. The CDR3 DNA is TGCAGCGCCTGGAGTTCCACCGGGGAGCTGTTTTTT.